This T cell receptor (beta chain) stems from a study of blood T cell repertoires in COVID-19 (dated by TCRdb to 2020 to 2021). A note on the overall study: The collaborator samples originated in the United States, Italy and Spain and spanned the acute and convalescent phases of COVID-19. The prospective study material was composed of cDNA or gDNA derived from T cells, B-cell-depleted T cells, or PBMCs. Deeply sampled blood TCRbeta repertoires from subjects exposed to, actively infected with, or recovered from COVID-19 were included in the dataset. The repertoires were made available in a free public database intended to serve as a resource for research on the immune response to SARS-CoV-2. The samples were drawn from the first 160 participants of the ongoing ImmuneRACE study and from 1,200 or so subjects provided by 6 global collaborators. Sample metadata almost always included a de-identified subject ID, COVID-19 status, age in years and sex. Where available, HLA class I and class II types were obtained from metadata supplied by the sample provider rather than from assay-based typing.

TCRbeta CDR3 regions were amplified from genomic DNA by means of the immunoSEQ Assay, a bias-controlled multiplex PCR. In the source study's methods: The number of nucleated cells in each sample was estimated by amplification of reference gene primers within the assay. Sequence reads were collapsed and filtered to measure the absolute abundance of every unique TCRbeta CDR3 rearrangement. For each sample, productive Simpson clonality was calculated as the square root of Simpson's diversity index over productive rearrangements. TCRdb's version of the immuneACCESS table is confined to in-frame rearrangements and falls short of the full clone set. An unresolved V gene accounts for under half of the shortfall where checked; the remainder is of unknown origin. Clonal size and the V and J genes are those of that table, whereas D and trimming came from the DNA. The sample yields some 260,000 clones; approximately 91% were counted once. The ten largest clones capture 0.65% to 0.95% of the sample.

On this clone: Its specific antigen is unknown. Base-call qualities are not available, and no considerably larger clone is one nucleotide away.

On the study overall, not on this receptor specifically: How much clinical and demographic metadata was included differed by source and by participant, and the metadata was provided uncurated.

Whole blood was collected in K2EDTA tubes by collaborating institutions according to the institutions' own protocols. For TCRbeta analysis, collaborators shipped samples as frozen whole blood, isolated PBMCs, or DNA extracted from either of those sample types. This TCR was sampled from a woman between 25 and 40 years old with acute or convalescent COVID-19. Input material: peripheral blood.

The sequenced DNA: TGTGCCAGTAGTATAGACGGGTTTAACACTGAAGCTTTCTTT. This encodes CASSIDGFNTEAFF. The V gene is TRBV19 and the J gene is TRBJ1-1, with the D gene not clear enough to name. The CDR3 goes from the cysteine to the phenylalanine over 14 residues. The entry retains the CDR3 DNA only, 42 bases that are in frame from base 1. V drops 0 bases and J drops 2 bases, leaving 7 bases in between. CDR1 LNHDA and CDR2 SQIVND are derived from the germline V gene (reference sequence). The CDR3, completed at both ends by the reference TRBV19 and TRBJ1-1 genes, gives the full variable domain DGGITQSPKYLFRKEGQNVTLSCEQNLNHDAMYWYRQDPGQGLRLIYYSQIVNDFQKGDIAEGYSVSREKKESFPLTVTSAQKNPTAFYLCASSIDGFNTEAFFGQGTRLTVV.